This entry concerns a single T cell receptor (beta chain). This sample was included in a study of T cells in Graves' hyperthyroidism and ophthalmopathy. At the level of the study: Peripheral blood draws took place at initial diagnosis, ahead of any treatment.

The CDR3 totals 14 residues. The V and J ends lost 5 bases and 3 bases respectively, with 14 bases between them. Per the germline V gene, CDR1 is SGHTA and CDR2 is FQGNSA. RNA transcripts provided the source from which TCR beta CDR3 regions were amplified. First-round RT-PCR targeting the TCR CDR3 was performed with the HTBI primer set. TCRdb re-analysed the multiplex PCR reads in MiXCR, keeping a single row per CDR3 protein. In the table there are some 420,000 distinct CDR3 sequences, roughly 15% of which are singletons. If no ophthalmopathy progression occurred within 18 months, Graves' hyperthyroidism was stable. It was less than 13 ml of fresh peripheral blood that supplied the PBMCs.

This clonotype was obtained from a young woman with Graves' hyperthyroidism. This chain joins TRBV7-2 and TRBJ2-7; D not resolved. The source material was blood. In DNA form, the CDR3 reads TGTGCCAGCAGCCGGCCTACGCGTCGCTACGAGCAGTACTTC. This codes for CASSRPTRRYEQYF.